Listed below are T cell receptor beta chains from one sample, sequenced in a study of blood T cell repertoires in COVID-19. Generated by immunoSEQ multiplex PCR, the TCRdb table keeps only in-frame clones and is missing some. The profile shows around 250,000 clones, roughly 82% of them singletons. The sequencing sample was made of peripheral blood. The receptors were sampled from an elderly man with acute or convalescent COVID-19. Each CDR3 is given with its conserved first and last residue. The order of the fields is J gene, V gene, clone size, D gene, CDR3 protein, CDR3 DNA. D genes are given only for firm matches. For some rows the clone size is stated as once, few or many, or as a class when expanded; others skip it.

>TRBJ2-7|TRBV6-5|-|-
CATLRALREEQYF
TGTGCCACCCTAAGGGCTCTCCGGGAGGAGCAGTACTTC
>TRBJ2-1|TRBV28|few|-
CASSSDSFNEQFF
TGTGCCAGCAGTTCGGACAGCTTTAATGAGCAGTTCTTC
>TRBJ1-5|TRBV5-1|few|TRBD1
CASSFDGTVVEPQHF
TGCGCCAGCAGCTTTGATGGGACAGTGGTTGAGCCCCAGCATTTT
>TRBJ1-5|TRBV2|-|TRBD1
CASSGDRAVNQPQHF
TGTGCCAGCAGTGGGGACAGGGCGGTAAATCAGCCCCAGCATTTT
>TRBJ1-5|TRBV19|-|-
CASSMLQGVNQPQHF
TGTGCCAGTAGTATGCTCCAGGGCGTCAATCAGCCCCAGCATTTT
>TRBJ2-7|TRBV5-1|-|TRBD1
CASSTTGGMRQYF
TGCGCCAGCTCCACCACAGGGGGCATGCGGCAGTACTTC
>TRBJ1-5|TRBV3-1/TRBV3-2|-|TRBD1
CASSLILGTGHQPQHF
TGTGCCAGCAGTTTAATCCTAGGGACAGGGCATCAGCCCCAGCATTTT
>TRBJ2-1|TRBV6-4|-|-
CASSDSQGPYNEQFF
TGTGCCAGCAGTGACTCCCAGGGCCCCTACAATGAGCAGTTCTTC
>TRBJ1-3|TRBV4-3|-|-
CASSPEAGSSGNTIYF
TGCGCCAGCAGCCCAGAGGCAGGATCCTCTGGAAACACCATATATTTT
>TRBJ2-1|TRBV27|-|TRBD1
CASSDDRGAYNEQFF
TGTGCCAGCAGTGACGACAGGGGTGCGTACAATGAGCAGTTCTTC
>TRBJ2-5|TRBV29-1|-|-
CSAALGVLPQETQYF
TGCAGCGCCGCCCTAGGCGTACTGCCGCAAGAGACCCAGTACTTC
>TRBJ2-2|TRBV7-8|-|TRBD2
CASSVGGGTSSPGELFF
TGTGCCAGCAGCGTGGGGGGTGGGACTAGCTCGCCCGGGGAGCTGTTTTTT
>TRBJ2-1|TRBV27|-|TRBD2
CASSFGTSGNNEQFF
TGTGCCAGCAGTTTCGGGACTAGCGGGAACAATGAGCAGTTCTTC
>TRBJ2-7|TRBV3-1/TRBV3-2|-|TRBD1
CASSLRTGTFEQYF
TGTGCCAGCAGCCTCCGGACAGGGACGTTCGAGCAGTACTTC
>TRBJ1-5|TRBV7-9|-|TRBD1
CASRSGTGGLGPQHF
TGTGCCAGCAGATCCGGGACAGGGGGGTTAGGGCCCCAGCATTTT
>TRBJ1-2|TRBV19|-|TRBD1
CASSIVDRGYGYTF
TGTGCCAGTAGTATAGTGGACAGGGGCTATGGCTACACCTTC
>TRBJ2-7|TRBV5-6|-|-
CASSVGPYEQYF
TGTGCCAGCAGCGTCGGTCCTTACGAGCAGTACTTC
>TRBJ2-3|TRBV2|few|TRBD2
CASLAGEADTQYF
TGTGCCAGCCTTGCGGGAGAGGCGGATACGCAGTATTTT
>TRBJ1-4|TRBV3-1/TRBV3-2|-|-
CASSQDPRKKLFF
TGTGCCAGCAGCCAAGATCCGAGGAAAAAACTGTTTTTT
>TRBJ2-7|TRBV6-6|-|TRBD2
CASSQGLAGGTYEQYF
TGTGCCAGCAGTCAGGGACTAGCGGGGGGCACCTACGAGCAGTACTTC
>TRBJ1-1|TRBV5-8|once|-
CASSVVRFGTEAFF
TGTGCCAGCAGTGTTGTGCGGTTTGGGACTGAAGCTTTCTTT
>TRBJ2-7|TRBV18|-|TRBD1
CASSPRQGYEQYF
TGTGCCAGCTCACCTAGACAGGGTTACGAGCAGTACTTC
>TRBJ2-1|TRBV2|few|-
CASSGSRTLGGNEQFF
TGTGCCAGCAGTGGCTCTAGGACTCTAGGTGGGAATGAGCAGTTCTTC
>TRBJ2-7|TRBV5-4|-|TRBD2
CASSFGLAGAREQYF
TGTGCCAGCAGCTTCGGACTAGCGGGAGCGCGCGAGCAGTACTTC
>TRBJ1-6|TRBV18|-|TRBD1
CASSIRQGSDSPLHF
TGTGCCAGCTCAATCCGACAGGGCTCGGATTCACCCCTCCACTTT
>TRBJ2-1|TRBV7-2|-|-
CASSSRLEGEQFF
TGTGCCAGCAGCTCCAGACTAGAAGGTGAGCAGTTCTTC
>TRBJ1-5|TRBV28|-|-
CASSDPGSNQPQHF
TGTGCCAGCAGTGATCCGGGATCGAATCAGCCCCAGCATTTT
>TRBJ2-1|TRBV2|-|-
CASASSGAYNEQFF
TGTGCCAGCGCTAGTAGCGGAGCTTACAATGAGCAGTTCTTC
>TRBJ1-5|TRBV10-2|-|-
CASSESSTVQPQHF
TGCGCCAGCAGTGAGTCGTCTACAGTTCAGCCCCAGCATTTT
>TRBJ2-7|TRBV29-1|-|TRBD1
CSVLTGLYEQYF
TGCAGCGTTTTGACAGGGTTATACGAGCAGTACTTC
>TRBJ1-1|TRBV5-1|-|TRBD1
CASSEDREAFF
TGCGCCAGCAGCGAGGACAGGGAAGCTTTCTTT
>TRBJ2-2|TRBV6-5|once|TRBD1
CASRDRGTGELFF
TGTGCCAGCAGGGACAGGGGGACCGGGGAGCTGTTTTTT
>TRBJ2-3|TRBV7-3|-|-
CASSPQGPSDTQYF
TGTGCCAGCAGCCCACAGGGCCCTTCGGATACGCAGTATTTT
>TRBJ1-1|TRBV5-1|-|-
CASSLEGQTEAFF
TGCGCCAGCAGCTTGGAGGGGCAAACTGAAGCTTTCTTT
>TRBJ2-1|TRBV24-1|-|TRBD2
CATSGGTTSTSYNEQFF
TGTGCCACCAGTGGTGGGACTACCAGTACCTCCTACAATGAGCAGTTCTTC
>TRBJ2-7|TRBV20-1|-|-
CSASDSISYEQYF
TGCAGTGCTAGTGACTCGATTAGTTACGAGCAGTACTTC
>TRBJ2-7|TRBV27|-|TRBD1
CASSSSDRGLDEQYF
TGTGCCAGCAGTTCCTCGGACAGGGGGCTGGACGAGCAGTACTTC
>TRBJ1-2|TRBV6-5|-|TRBD1
CASSLRQGNYGYTF
TGTGCCAGCAGCCTACGACAGGGAAACTATGGCTACACCTTC
>TRBJ2-1|TRBV6-4|-|-
CASSVVPSYNEQFF
TGTGCCAGCAGTGTCGTTCCTTCCTACAATGAGCAGTTCTTC
>TRBJ1-2|TRBV5-4|-|-
CASSLDRDNGYTF
TGTGCCAGCAGCTTGGACAGGGACAATGGCTACACCTTC
>TRBJ1-1|TRBV29-1|-|-
CSVGSAEFTEAFF
TGCAGCGTTGGTTCCGCGGAGTTCACTGAAGCTTTCTTT
>TRBJ2-5|TRBV5-5|-|-
CASSLQGSWETQYF
TGTGCCAGCAGCTTACAGGGAAGCTGGGAGACCCAGTACTTC
>TRBJ1-1|TRBV7-2|-|TRBD1
CASSRDRGSTEAFF
TGTGCCAGCAGCAGGGACAGGGGTTCCACTGAAGCTTTCTTT
>TRBJ2-3|TRBV14|-|-
CASSQGGRRSTDTQYF
TGTGCCAGCAGCCAAGGGGGGCGGAGGAGCACAGATACGCAGTATTTT
>TRBJ2-1|TRBV29-1|few|TRBD2
CSGDTSGVYNEQFF
TGCAGCGGGGACACTAGCGGGGTCTACAATGAGCAGTTCTTC
>TRBJ2-7|TRBV7-2|-|-
CASSLDSRQQYF
TGTGCCAGCAGCTTAGACTCCCGCCAGCAGTACTTC
>TRBJ1-2|TRBV7-9|-|TRBD1
CATSLPQGVIGYTF
TGTGCCACCTCGCTCCCACAGGGGGTTATTGGCTACACCTTC
>TRBJ2-7|TRBV9|once|TRBD1
CASSLRGQGSYEQYF
TGTGCCAGCAGCCTCCGGGGACAGGGCTCCTACGAGCAGTACTTC
>TRBJ1-2|TRBV5-1|-|TRBD1
CASSAGQPGGYTF
TGCGCCAGCAGCGCGGGACAGCCTGGAGGCTACACCTTC
>TRBJ2-7|TRBV19|-|TRBD2
CASSIDRTSGSLRSYEQYF
TGTGCCAGTAGTATAGACAGGACTAGCGGGAGTTTACGTTCCTACGAGCAGTACTTC
>TRBJ2-7|TRBV10-1|many|TRBD2
CASSELAGDYEQYF
TGCGCCAGCAGCGAACTAGCGGGGGACTACGAGCAGTACTTC